These 28 T cell receptor beta chains originate from one sample sequenced in a study of Ad26.COV2.S vaccination and SARS-CoV-2 variants. Specified treatment: around 19 received Ad26.COV2.S at low or high dose, single or two shots; about 5 received placebo; per-sample allocation not given. Sampling happened 63 days after the first vaccine or placebo injection. Sequenced by immunoSEQ multiplex PCR; TCRdb stores in-frame clones only, minus some. The sample has 350,000 to 450,000 clones, 80% to 95% seen once. Material: peripheral blood, obtained in a trial of Ad26.COV2.S vaccine versus placebo. These receptors all stem from a person aged 18-60 years who received the Ad26.COV2.S COVID-19 vaccine or a placebo.

The chain employs TRBV6-5 and TRBJ1-2, with a possible D match to TRBD1 (5 bases). CDR1 is MNHEY and CDR2 is SVGAGI in the germline V gene. Trimming took 6 bases from V and 2 from J, leaving 16 bases between them. The CDR3 runs to 15 residues. DNA for the CDR3: TGTGCCAGCAGCCCAGGACGACAGAGAAACTATGGCTACACCTTC. Translation gives CASSPGRQRNYGYTF.

The chain joins TRBV29-1 to TRBJ1-2, with D possibly TRBD1 on 6 matching bases. This CDR3 is 13 amino acids long. Trimming left V 5 bases short and J 4 bases short, with 14 bases between. The germline CDR1 and CDR2 sequences are SQVTM and ANQGSEA. The DNA of the CDR3 is TGCAGCGTTCCTTTACAGGGACCCTATGGCTACACCTTC. Translated: CSVPLQGPYGYTF. The whole variable domain, filled in from reference TRBV29-1 and TRBJ1-2, reads SAVISQKPSRDICQRGTSLTIQCQVDSQVTMMFWYRQQPGQSLTLIATANQGSEATYESGFVIDKFPISRPNLTFSTLTVSNMSPEDSSIYLCSVPLQGPYGYTFGSGTRLTVV.

The J gene is TRBJ1-6, the V gene TRBV11-2; the D is unclear. Trimming left V 5 bases short and J 9 bases short, with 8 bases between. Germline CDR1 reads SGHAT; CDR2 reads FQNNGV. The CDR3 runs to 12 residues. This chain's CDR3 is CASSQLGSPLHF. For the CDR3, the DNA is TGTGCCAGCAGCCAGCTGGGTTCACCCCTCCACTTT.

In this sample, this clone turned up once. The chain joins TRBV29-1 to TRBJ2-2; D remains ambiguous. Germline CDR1 reads SQVTM; CDR2 reads ANQGSEA. This CDR3 has 12 residues. Trimming took off 2 bases at V and 4 bases at J, with 5 bases between the two ends. This CDR3 is CSVEQLTGELFF. The CDR3 DNA is TGCAGCGTTGAACAGCTCACCGGGGAGCTGTTTTTT.

The chain carries TRBV7-6 and TRBJ1-4; the D gene is possibly TRBD1 (5 bases). CDR3 length: 19 amino acids. Germline CDR1 and CDR2: SGHVS and FNYEAQ. V lost 10 bases, J lost 0 bases, and 27 bases lay in between. In DNA, the CDR3 is TGTGCCAACTACAGGAACTGGGTGACAGCTATTGCAACTAATGAAAAACTGTTTTTT. Its translation: CANYRNWVTAIATNEKLFF.

CDR3 amino acids: CASSLVQGTGEKLFF. The CDR3 DNA sequence: TGTGCCAGCAGCTTAGTACAGGGAACGGGTGAAAAACTGTTTTTT. This chain connects TRBV11-2 to TRBJ1-4; D might be TRBD1 (6 bases). Germline values: CDR1 SGHAT, CDR2 FQNNGV. Trimming shortened V by 1 base and J by 7 bases, and 13 bases separated the two germline ends. The CDR3 spans 15 residues. The full variable domain, in which reference TRBV11-2 and TRBJ1-4 provide the parts outside the CDR3, is EAGVAQSPRYKIIEKRQSVAFWCNPISGHATLYWYQQILGQGPKLLIQFQNNGVVDDSQLPKDRFSAERLKGVDSTLKIQPAKLEDSAVYLCASSLVQGTGEKLFFGSGTQLSVL.

The CDR3 region is CASSQDYQGGTEAFF. The CDR3 nucleotides read TGCGCCAGCAGCCAAGATTATCAGGGTGGCACTGAAGCTTTCTTT. V and J are TRBV4-3 and TRBJ1-1; a weak D match, TRBD1 (5 bases). The germline V and J ends were trimmed by 0 bases and 4 bases, with 12 bases remaining between them. CDR1 is LGHNA and CDR2 is YSLEER in the germline V gene. This CDR3 spans 15 amino acids.

The chain carries TRBV7-2 and TRBJ2-3, with TRBD2 as a possible D gene (7 bases). CDR1 and CDR2 (germline): SGHTA, FQGNSA. Trimming stripped 0 bases from V and 5 bases from J, with 9 bases between. The CDR3 is 14 amino acids. The CDR3 sequence is CASSLAGGRDTQYF. The CDR3 bases are TGTGCCAGCAGCTTAGCGGGGGGGCGAGATACGCAGTATTTT.

This chain uses TRBV7-2 with TRBJ2-6; D gene uncertain. The V end lost 5 bases, the J end lost 0 bases, and 14 bases lay between the germline ends. This CDR3 is built from 17 residues. In germline, CDR1 is SGHTA, CDR2 FQGNSA. CDR3 DNA: TGTGCCAGCAGCCCTATTGGCGGAGCCTCTGGGGCCAACGTCCTGACTTTC. Protein: CASSPIGGASGANVLTF.

V and J are TRBV9 and TRBJ1-2; 10 nucleotides line up with TRBD1. The CDR3 covers 16 residues. Looked up from germline, CDR1 is SGDLS and CDR2 is YYNGEE. The junction had 10 bases not matched to a gene; V was cut back by 3 bases and J by 5 bases. CDR3 loop: CASSEEFGQGGYGYTF. CDR3 bases: TGTGCCAGCAGCGAAGAATTCGGACAGGGGGGATATGGCTACACCTTC. Full variable domain (missing parts from reference TRBV9 and TRBJ1-2): DSGVTQTPKHLITATGQRVTLRCSPRSGDLSVYWYQQSLDQGLQFLIQYYNGEERAKGNILERFSAQQFPDLHSELNLSSLELGDSALYFCASSEEFGQGGYGYTFGSGTRLTVV.

The chain joins TRBV4-3 to TRBJ1-6; 8 bases are a match to TRBD1. Germline V gene sequence: CDR1 LGHNA, CDR2 YSLEER. V shed 0 bases and J 9 bases; nucleotides not matched to a gene: 4. CDR3 length equals 15 residues. CDR3 bases: TGCGCCAGCAGCCAAGACAGGGGGCGGAGTTCACCCCTCCACTTT. Encoded protein: CASSQDRGRSSPLHF.

This clone was detected once. CDR3 amino acids: CAWTHPGGAGHSGNTIYF. CDR3 DNA sequence: TGTGCCTGGACCCACCCCGGGGGGGCAGGCCACTCTGGAAACACCATATATTTT. V usage is TRBV30 and J usage is TRBJ1-3, with D possibly matching TRBD1 (6 bases). V was trimmed by 4 bases and J by 0 bases, leaving 22 bases between them. The germline CDR1 and CDR2 sequences are GTSNPN and SVGIG (reference sequence). The CDR3 extends over 18 amino acids.

Concerning this clone itself: Other DNA sequences within the sample encode an identical CDR3. This rearrangement joins TRBV6-5 to TRBJ1-2; 7 bases line up with TRBD1. Germline CDR1 reads MNHEY; CDR2 reads SVGAGI. This CDR3 spans 13 amino acids. The V gene end was trimmed by 6 bases and the J gene end by 2 bases; junction bases not matched to a gene: 3. The CDR3 loop reads CASSPDRNYGYTF. The CDR3 DNA reads as TGTGCCAGCAGCCCGGACAGGAACTATGGCTACACCTTC.

The count of this clone is one. This chain connects TRBV19 to TRBJ1-2; 7 positions match TRBD1. The CDR3 runs 15 residues. Germline V CDR1 and CDR2: LNHDA, SQIVND (reference sequence). Trimming cost V 4 bases and J 0 bases; bases outside gene matches: 5. CDR3 loop: CASSTDRAPNYGYTF. In nucleotides, the CDR3 is TGTGCCAGTAGTACCGACAGGGCCCCTAACTATGGCTACACCTTC.

J is TRBJ1-1 and V is TRBV7-9; weak D call: TRBD1 (5 bases). V was pared by 0 bases and J by 3 bases, with 11 bases between. CDR1 and CDR2 (germline): SEHNR, FQNEAQ (reference sequence). This CDR3 has 15 residues. For the CDR3, the DNA is TGTGCCAGCAGCTTAGCTTCCCAGGGACACACTGAAGCTTTCTTT. This gives the protein CASSLASQGHTEAFF.

This chain links TRBV6-5 with TRBJ2-1, with TRBD2 matching 10 bases. Germline loops: CDR1 MNHEY, CDR2 SVGAGI. The CDR3 runs 15 residues. With 6 bases clipped from V and 7 bases from J, the junction kept 9 bases outside the gene matches. The CDR3 loop is CASSSGTSARNEQFF. DNA for the CDR3: TGTGCCAGCAGCTCCGGGACTAGCGCTAGGAATGAGCAGTTCTTC.

The chain combines TRBV18 with TRBJ2-1; 10 positions match TRBD1. Per the germline V gene, CDR1 is KGHSH and CDR2 is LQKENI. V was pared by 5 bases and J by 2 bases, with 3 bases of the junction left unmatched. The CDR3 runs to 15 residues. In DNA form, the CDR3 reads TGTGCCAGCTCATTTGGGACAGGGGCCTACAATGAGCAGTTCTTC. Translating gives CASSFGTGAYNEQFF.

The CDR3 bases are TGTGCCAGCAGCTTAGCGACTAGCGGAAACATTCAGTACTTC. This translates into CASSLATSGNIQYF. The chain carries TRBV7-9 and TRBJ2-4, with 9 bases that match TRBD2. Germline V lookup: CDR1 SEHNR, CDR2 FQNEAQ (reference sequence). Trimming cost V 0 bases and J 6 bases; bases outside gene matches: 0. The CDR3 contains 14 residues.

The chain employs TRBV25-1 and TRBJ1-1, with 8 bases matching TRBD1. The germline CDR1 and CDR2 sequences are MGHDK and SYGVNS. The CDR3 is 13 residues long. Trimming removed 8 bases from V and 1 base from J; junction bases left unmatched: 3. The CDR3 region has the DNA TGTGCCAGCGGACAGGGCCAGAACACTGAAGCTTTCTTT. Its translation is CASGQGQNTEAFF.

The chain recombines TRBV6-5 with TRBJ1-6, with D unresolved. Germline V gene sequence: CDR1 MNHEY, CDR2 SVGAGI. The CDR3 has 15 amino acids. V was cut by 6 bases and J by 0 bases, with 9 bases left in between. CDR3 region: CASSRTSSYNSPLHF. The DNA of the CDR3 is TGTGCCAGCAGCAGAACTAGCTCCTATAATTCACCCCTCCACTTT.

Only one count was recorded for this clone. The chain recombines TRBV5-1 with TRBJ2-7; no clear D gene. CDR1 and CDR2 (germline): SGHRS, YFSETQ. Deletions cut 4 bases from V and 1 base from J, with 9 bases between. The CDR3 is made up of 13 amino acids. The CDR3 here is CASSASTSYEQYF. The CDR3 nucleotides are TGCGCCAGCAGCGCCAGCACTTCCTACGAGCAGTACTTC.

As regards this clone: This CDR3 is also generated by other DNA sequences in the sample. V and J are TRBV11-2 and TRBJ1-1, with D hard to call. Germline CDR1 SGHAT, CDR2 FQNNGV. The V and J ends lost 5 bases and 0 bases respectively, with 7 bases between them. The CDR3 length is 13 residues. This chain's CDR3 is CASSLRLNTEAFF. In DNA, the CDR3 is TGTGCCAGCAGCCTACGATTGAACACTGAAGCTTTCTTT. The full variable domain, in which reference TRBV11-2 and TRBJ1-1 provide the parts outside the CDR3, is EAGVAQSPRYKIIEKRQSVAFWCNPISGHATLYWYQQILGQGPKLLIQFQNNGVVDDSQLPKDRFSAERLKGVDSTLKIQPAKLEDSAVYLCASSLRLNTEAFFGQGTRLTVV.

J is TRBJ1-2 and V is TRBV5-4; no clear D gene. CDR1 and CDR2 (germline): SGHNT, YYREEE (reference sequence). This CDR3 has 17 amino acids. V lost 3 bases, J lost 6 bases, and 24 bases lay in between. The CDR3 coding sequence is TGTGCCAGCAGCTCGACCGGGGTGGAGGGAAGGTTACATGGCTACACCTTC. Translating gives CASSSTGVEGRLHGYTF.

The chain joins TRBV6-2 or TRBV6-3 to TRBJ1-2; TRBD1 aligns across 7 bases. This CDR3 region has 13 residues. Germline loops: CDR1 MNHEY, CDR2 SVGEGT. The V gene end was trimmed by 5 bases and the J gene end by 7 bases; junction bases not matched to a gene: 7. The CDR3 region is CASSRGRETGYTF. The CDR3 DNA reads TGTGCCAGCAGTAGGGGGCGCGAGACTGGCTACACCTTC.

The rearrangement joins TRBV27 to TRBJ2-4, with D possibly matching TRBD2 (6 bases). V lost 3 bases and J lost 0, with 9 bases in between. The length of the CDR3 is 15 residues. Germline CDR1 reads MNHEY; CDR2 reads SMNVEV (reference sequence). This CDR3 is CASSLTGGAKNIQYF. For the CDR3, the DNA is TGTGCCAGCAGTTTGACCGGGGGAGCCAAAAACATTCAGTACTTC.

The chain carries TRBV5-1 and TRBJ2-4; no clear D gene. CDR3 size: 12 residues. Germline V gives CDR1 SGHRS, CDR2 YFSETQ. Trimming took off 1 base at V and 6 bases at J, with 5 bases between the two ends. In DNA form, the CDR3 reads TGCGCCAGCAGCTTGCAGAGAAACATTCAGTACTTC. Protein sequence: CASSLQRNIQYF.

The chain combines TRBV27 with TRBJ2-2, with TRBD2 matching over 10 bases. Unmatched junction bases numbered 5, after V lost 2 bases and J lost 5 bases. Germline CDR1 and CDR2: MNHEY and SMNVEV (reference sequence). The CDR3 runs 16 residues. This chain's CDR3 is CASSLSGGARTGELFF. The CDR3, as DNA: TGTGCCAGCAGTTTAAGCGGGGGGGCCCGAACCGGGGAGCTGTTTTTT.

The CDR3 reads CASSPPRQGLGTEAFF. For the CDR3, the DNA is TGTGCCAGCAGCCCCCCGAGGCAGGGGCTTGGCACTGAAGCTTTCTTT. This chain uses TRBV9 with TRBJ1-1, with a tentative D call TRBD1 (6 bases). With 4 bases removed from V and 4 bases from J, the gap between germline ends came to 20 bases. CDR1 and CDR2 from the germline V gene are SGDLS and YYNGEE. This CDR3 is built from 16 residues.